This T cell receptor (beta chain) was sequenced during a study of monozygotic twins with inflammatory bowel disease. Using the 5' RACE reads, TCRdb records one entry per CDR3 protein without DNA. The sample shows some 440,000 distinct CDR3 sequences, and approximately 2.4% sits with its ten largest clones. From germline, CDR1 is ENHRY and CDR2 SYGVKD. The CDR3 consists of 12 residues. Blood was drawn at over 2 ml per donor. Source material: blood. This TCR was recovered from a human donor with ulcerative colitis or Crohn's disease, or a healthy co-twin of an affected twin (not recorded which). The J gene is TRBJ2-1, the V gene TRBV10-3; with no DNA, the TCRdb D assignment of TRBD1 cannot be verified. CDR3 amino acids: CAAGQNYNEQFF.